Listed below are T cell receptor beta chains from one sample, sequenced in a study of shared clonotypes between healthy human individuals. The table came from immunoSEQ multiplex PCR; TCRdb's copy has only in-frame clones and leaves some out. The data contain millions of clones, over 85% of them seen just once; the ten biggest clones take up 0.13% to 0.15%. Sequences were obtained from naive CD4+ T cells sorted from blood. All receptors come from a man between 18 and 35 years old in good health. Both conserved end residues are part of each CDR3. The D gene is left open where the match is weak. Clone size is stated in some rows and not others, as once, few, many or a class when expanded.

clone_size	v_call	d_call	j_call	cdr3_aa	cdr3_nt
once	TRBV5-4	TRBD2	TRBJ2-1	CASSFTSGRGYNEQFF	TGTGCCAGCAGCTTTACTAGCGGGAGGGGCTACAATGAGCAGTTCTTC
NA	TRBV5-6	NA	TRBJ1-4	CASSLSSPGANEKLFF	TGTGCCAGCAGCTTGTCCTCCCCGGGTGCTAATGAAAAACTGTTTTTT
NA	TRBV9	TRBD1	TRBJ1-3	CASSVGTGGNSGNTIYF	TGTGCCAGCAGCGTAGGGACAGGAGGAAACTCTGGAAACACCATATATTTT
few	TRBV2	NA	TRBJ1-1	CASTRSIGTEAFF	TGTGCCAGCACCCGGTCGATTGGCACTGAAGCTTTCTTT
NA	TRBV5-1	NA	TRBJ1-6	CASSLGGSSPLHF	TGCGCCAGCAGCTTGGGGGGGAGTTCACCCCTCCACTTT
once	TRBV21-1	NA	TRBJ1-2	CAALRQTFYGYTF	TGTGCCGCCTTACGGCAGACCTTCTATGGCTACACCTTC
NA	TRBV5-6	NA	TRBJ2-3	CASSPLGFAEDTQYF	TGTGCCAGCAGCCCCCTGGGCTTTGCCGAAGATACGCAGTATTTT
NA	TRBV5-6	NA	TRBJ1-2	CASSPRAAGHYGYTF	TGTGCCAGCAGTCCCAGAGCGGCAGGACACTATGGCTACACCTTC
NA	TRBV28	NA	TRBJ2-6	CASTRPDSGANVLTF	TGTGCCAGCACCCGACCGGACTCTGGGGCCAACGTCCTGACTTTC
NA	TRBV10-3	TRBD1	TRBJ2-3	CAISVGQGATDTQYF	TGTGCCATCAGTGTTGGACAGGGGGCAACAGATACGCAGTATTTT
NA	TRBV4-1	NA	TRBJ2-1	CASSPLIGASEQFF	TGCGCCAGCAGCCCCCTCATAGGGGCGAGTGAGCAGTTCTTC
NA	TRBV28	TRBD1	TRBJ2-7	CASSLTSGQGERYEQYF	TGTGCCAGCAGTCTAACATCGGGACAGGGAGAGAGATACGAGCAGTACTTC
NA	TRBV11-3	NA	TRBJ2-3	CASSLFPTDTQYF	TGTGCCAGCAGCCTGTTCCCCACAGATACGCAGTATTTT
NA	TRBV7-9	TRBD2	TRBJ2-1	CASSVGPSGGEQFF	TGTGCCAGCAGCGTAGGCCCATCGGGGGGTGAGCAGTTCTTC
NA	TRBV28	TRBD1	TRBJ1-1	CASSSGQGWTEAFF	TGTGCCAGCAGCTCGGGACAGGGGTGGACTGAAGCTTTCTTT
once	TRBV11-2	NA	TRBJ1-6	CASSLDSVGSSYNSPLHF	TGTGCCAGCAGCTTAGATAGCGTGGGAAGCTCCTATAATTCACCCCTCCACTTT
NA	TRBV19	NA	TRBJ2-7	CASRGRARPGYEQYF	TGTGCCAGTAGGGGAAGAGCCCGACCAGGCTACGAGCAGTACTTC
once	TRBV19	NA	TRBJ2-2	CASTKDYHTGELFF	TGTGCCAGTACCAAGGACTACCACACCGGGGAGCTGTTTTTT
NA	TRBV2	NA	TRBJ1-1	CASRRGQQNTEAFF	TGTGCCAGCAGGAGAGGACAGCAGAACACTGAAGCTTTCTTT
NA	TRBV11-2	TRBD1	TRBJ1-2	CASSLDPGRTGKADGYTF	TGTGCCAGCAGCTTAGATCCTGGGCGGACAGGGAAGGCAGATGGCTACACCTTC
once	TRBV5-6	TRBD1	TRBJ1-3	CASSRTGGGNTIYF	TGTGCCAGCAGCCGGACAGGGGGCGGAAACACCATATATTTT
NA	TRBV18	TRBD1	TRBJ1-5	CASSTTGGNQPQHF	TGTGCCAGCTCAACTACAGGGGGCAATCAGCCCCAGCATTTT
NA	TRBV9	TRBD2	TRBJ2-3	CASSVGGGNTDTQYF	TGTGCCAGCAGCGTAGGGGGAGGGAACACAGATACGCAGTATTTT
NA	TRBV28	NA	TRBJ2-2	CASSFPTLPGELFF	TGTGCCAGCAGTTTCCCTACCCTACCGGGGGAGCTGTTTTTT
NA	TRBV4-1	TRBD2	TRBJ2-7	CASSQEPLAGAYEQYF	TGCGCCAGCAGCCAAGAGCCCCTAGCGGGAGCCTACGAGCAGTACTTC
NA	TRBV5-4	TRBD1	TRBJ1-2	CASSAGTVAGTATPF	TGTGCCAGCAGCGCGGGGACAGTGGCTGGAACGGCTACCCCCTTC
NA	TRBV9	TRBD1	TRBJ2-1	CASSKNRGSYNEQFF	TGTGCCAGCAGCAAAAACAGGGGTTCCTACAATGAGCAGTTCTTC
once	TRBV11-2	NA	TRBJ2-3	CASSLSRGGDTQYF	TGTGCCAGCAGCTTAAGTAGGGGAGGAGATACGCAGTATTTT
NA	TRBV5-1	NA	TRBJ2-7	CASSAPSSPGVYEQYF	TGCGCCAGCAGCGCCCCATCTAGCCCGGGAGTATACGAGCAGTACTTC
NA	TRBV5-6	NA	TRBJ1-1	CASSWGRGRRNTEAFF	TGTGCCAGCAGCTGGGGACGGGGAAGGAGGAACACTGAAGCTTTCTTT
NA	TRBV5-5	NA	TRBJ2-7	CASSLEENALGVYEQYF	TGTGCCAGCAGCTTGGAAGAAAATGCCTTGGGAGTCTACGAGCAGTACTTC
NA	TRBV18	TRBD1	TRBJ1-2	CASSPAGTGPNYGYTF	TGTGCCAGCTCACCTGCTGGGACAGGGCCTAACTATGGCTACACCTTC
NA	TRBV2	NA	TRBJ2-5	CASKGGQSRETQYF	TGTGCCAGCAAGGGGGGACAGAGTAGGGAGACCCAGTACTTC
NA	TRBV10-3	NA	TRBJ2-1	CAIRETREQFF	TGTGCCATCAGAGAGACTAGGGAGCAGTTCTTC
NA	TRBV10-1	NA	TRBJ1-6	CASSPLPSPSNSPLHF	TGCGCCAGCAGTCCCCTCCCCTCCCCATCTAATTCACCCCTCCACTTT
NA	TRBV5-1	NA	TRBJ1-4	CASMKTGSQGNEKLFF	TGCGCCAGCATGAAAACTGGATCGCAGGGTAATGAAAAACTGTTTTTT
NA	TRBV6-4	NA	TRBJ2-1	CASSNREGGEQFF	TGTGCCAGCAGTAACAGGGAGGGGGGGGAGCAGTTCTTC
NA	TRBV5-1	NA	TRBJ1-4	CASSPTGIQVNEKLFF	TGCGCCAGCAGCCCCACCGGGATCCAGGTTAATGAAAAACTGTTTTTT
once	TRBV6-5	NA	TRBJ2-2	CASSYFPTGELFF	TGTGCCAGCAGTTACTTTCCCACCGGGGAGCTGTTTTTT
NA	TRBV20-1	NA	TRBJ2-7	CSAPTGYEQYF	TGCAGTGCCCCCACGGGGTACGAGCAGTACTTC
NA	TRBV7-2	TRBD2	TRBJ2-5	CASSPRTSGSSETQYF	TGTGCCAGCAGCCCGCGGACTAGCGGGAGTAGCGAGACCCAGTACTTC
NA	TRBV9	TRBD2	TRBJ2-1	CASSREGFSVAEQFF	TGTGCCAGCAGCCGGGAGGGATTTTCCGTGGCTGAGCAGTTCTTC
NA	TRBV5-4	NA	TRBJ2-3	CASSLGPHEDTQYF	TGTGCCAGCAGCTTGGGACCCCACGAAGATACGCAGTATTTT
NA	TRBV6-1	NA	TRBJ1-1	CASSEAVRAEAFF	TGTGCCAGCAGTGAAGCTGTGAGGGCTGAAGCTTTCTTT
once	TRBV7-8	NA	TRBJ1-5	CASSPGRAPFSNQPQHF	TGTGCCAGCAGTCCGGGGCGGGCCCCCTTTAGCAATCAGCCCCAGCATTTT
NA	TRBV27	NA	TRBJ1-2	CASRTTVGSQDLLYGYTF	TGTGCCAGCAGAACGACTGTGGGCAGCCAAGACTTACTCTATGGCTACACCTTC
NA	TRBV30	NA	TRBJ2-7	CAWSGAGTYEQYF	TGTGCCTGGAGTGGGGCAGGGACCTACGAGCAGTACTTC
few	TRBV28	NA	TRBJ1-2	CASSPDLDVGYTF	TGTGCCAGCAGTCCGGATTTGGACGTGGGCTACACCTTC
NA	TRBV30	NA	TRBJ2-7	CAWSGTVVAQYF	TGTGCCTGGAGTGGGACGGTGGTGGCCCAGTACTTC
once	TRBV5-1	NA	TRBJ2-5	CASSSKGRETQYF	TGCGCCAGCAGCTCTAAGGGGAGGGAGACCCAGTACTTC
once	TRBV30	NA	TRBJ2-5	CAWSVLRTQGYQETQYF	TGTGCCTGGAGTGTACTTAGGACACAGGGTTACCAAGAGACCCAGTACTTC
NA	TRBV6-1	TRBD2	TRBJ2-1	CASSLAGGYNEQFF	TGTGCCAGCAGTCTAGCGGGAGGGTACAATGAGCAGTTCTTC
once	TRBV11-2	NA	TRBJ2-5	CASSFSDSSETQYF	TGTGCCAGCAGCTTCTCGGACAGCTCAGAGACCCAGTACTTC